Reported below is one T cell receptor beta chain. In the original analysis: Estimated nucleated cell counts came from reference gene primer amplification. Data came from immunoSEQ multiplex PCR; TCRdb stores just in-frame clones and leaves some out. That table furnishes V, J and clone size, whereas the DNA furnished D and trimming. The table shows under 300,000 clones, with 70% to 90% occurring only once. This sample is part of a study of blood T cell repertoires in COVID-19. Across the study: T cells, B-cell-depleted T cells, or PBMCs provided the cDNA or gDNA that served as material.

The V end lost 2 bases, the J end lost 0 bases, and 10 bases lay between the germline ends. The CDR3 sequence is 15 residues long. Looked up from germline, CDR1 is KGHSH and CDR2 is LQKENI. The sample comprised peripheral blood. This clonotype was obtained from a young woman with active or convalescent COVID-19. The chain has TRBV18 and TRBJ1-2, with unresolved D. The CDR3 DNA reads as TGTGCCAGCTCACCAGAGCGAGAGGCTAACTATGGCTACACCTTC. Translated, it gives CASSPEREANYGYTF.